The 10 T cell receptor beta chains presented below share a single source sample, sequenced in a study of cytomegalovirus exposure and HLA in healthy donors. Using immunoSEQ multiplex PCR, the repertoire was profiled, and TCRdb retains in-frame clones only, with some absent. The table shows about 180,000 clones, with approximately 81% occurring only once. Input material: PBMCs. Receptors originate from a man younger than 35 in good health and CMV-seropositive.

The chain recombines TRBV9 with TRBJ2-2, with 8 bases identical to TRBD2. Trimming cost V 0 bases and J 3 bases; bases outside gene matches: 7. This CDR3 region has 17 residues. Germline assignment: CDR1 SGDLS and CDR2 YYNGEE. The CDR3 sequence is CASSVGGSGMDTGELFF. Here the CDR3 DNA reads TGTGCCAGCAGCGTAGGGGGTAGCGGGATGGACACCGGGGAGCTGTTTTTT. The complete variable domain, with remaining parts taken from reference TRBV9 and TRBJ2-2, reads DSGVTQTPKHLITATGQRVTLRCSPRSGDLSVYWYQQSLDQGLQFLIQYYNGEERAKGNILERFSAQQFPDLHSELNLSSLELGDSALYFCASSVGGSGMDTGELFFGEGSRLTVL.

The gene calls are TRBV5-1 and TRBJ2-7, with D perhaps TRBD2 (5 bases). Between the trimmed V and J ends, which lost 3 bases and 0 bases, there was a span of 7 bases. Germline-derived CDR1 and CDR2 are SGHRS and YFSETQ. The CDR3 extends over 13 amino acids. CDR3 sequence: CASSSGNSYEQYF. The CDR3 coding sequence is TGCGCCAGCAGCTCCGGGAACTCCTACGAGCAGTACTTC.

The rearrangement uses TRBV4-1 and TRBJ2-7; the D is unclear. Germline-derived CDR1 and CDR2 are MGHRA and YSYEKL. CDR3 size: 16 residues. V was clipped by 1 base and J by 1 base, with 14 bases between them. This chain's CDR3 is CASSQVHPQLSYEQYF. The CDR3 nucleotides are TGCGCCAGCAGCCAAGTCCACCCACAATTATCCTACGAGCAGTACTTC.

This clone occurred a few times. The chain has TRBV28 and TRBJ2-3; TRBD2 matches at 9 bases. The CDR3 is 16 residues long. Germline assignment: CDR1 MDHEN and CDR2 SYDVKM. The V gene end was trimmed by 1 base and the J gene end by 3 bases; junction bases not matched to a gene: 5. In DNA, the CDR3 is TGTGCCAGCAGTTTATCCCCTAGCGGGAAAACAGATACGCAGTATTTT. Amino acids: CASSLSPSGKTDTQYF.

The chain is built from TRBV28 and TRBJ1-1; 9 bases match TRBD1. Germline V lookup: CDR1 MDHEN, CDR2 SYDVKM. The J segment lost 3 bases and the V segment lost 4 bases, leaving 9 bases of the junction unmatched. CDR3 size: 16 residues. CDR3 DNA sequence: TGTGCCAGCAGTTCCCTGGGACAGGGTACGGACACTGAAGCTTTCTTT. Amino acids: CASSSLGQGTDTEAFF. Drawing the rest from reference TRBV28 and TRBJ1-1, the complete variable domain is DVKVTQSSRYLVKRTGEKVFLECVQDMDHENMFWYRQDPGLGLRLIYFSYDVKMKEKGDIPEGYSVSREKKERFSLILESASTNQTSMYLCASSSLGQGTDTEAFFGQGTRLTVV.

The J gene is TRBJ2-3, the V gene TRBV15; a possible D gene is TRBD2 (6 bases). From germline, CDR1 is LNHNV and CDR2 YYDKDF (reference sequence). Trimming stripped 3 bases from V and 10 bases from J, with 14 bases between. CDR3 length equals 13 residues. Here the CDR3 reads CATSRSRDSSQYF. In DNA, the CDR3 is TGTGCCACCAGCAGGAGCCGGGACTCGTCGCAGTATTTT. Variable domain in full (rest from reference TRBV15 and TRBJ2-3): DAMVIQNPRYQVTQFGKPVTLSCSQTLNHNVMYWYQQKSSQAPKLLFHYYDKDFNNEADTPDNFQSRRPNTSFCFLDIRSPGLGDTAMYLCATSRSRDSSQYFGPGTRLTVL.

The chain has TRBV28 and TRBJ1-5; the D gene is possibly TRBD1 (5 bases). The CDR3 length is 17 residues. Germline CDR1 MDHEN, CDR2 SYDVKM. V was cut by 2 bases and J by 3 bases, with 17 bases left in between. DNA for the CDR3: TGTGCCAGCAGTTTACCAGGGCCGGGGGTAAACAATCAGCCCCAGCATTTT. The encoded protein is CASSLPGPGVNNQPQHF.

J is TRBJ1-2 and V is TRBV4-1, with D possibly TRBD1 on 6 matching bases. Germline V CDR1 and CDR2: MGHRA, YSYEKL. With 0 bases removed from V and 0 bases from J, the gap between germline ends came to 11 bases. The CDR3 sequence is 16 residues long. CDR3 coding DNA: TGCGCCAGCAGCCAAGACAGGGGCGCAACTAACTATGGCTACACCTTC. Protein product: CASSQDRGATNYGYTF.

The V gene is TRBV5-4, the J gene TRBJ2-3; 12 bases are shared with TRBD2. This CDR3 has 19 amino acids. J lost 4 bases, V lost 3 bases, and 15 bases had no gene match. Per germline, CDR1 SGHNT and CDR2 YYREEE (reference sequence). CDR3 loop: CASSSPSSGRAISSDTQYF. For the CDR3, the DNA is TGTGCCAGCAGCTCACCCTCTAGCGGGAGGGCCATTAGTTCAGATACGCAGTATTTT.

DNA of the CDR3: TGTGCCAGCAGTGGAGGTGGGGTGCGCTATAATTCACCCCTCCACTTT. It yields the protein CASSGGGVRYNSPLHF. The chain joins TRBV27 to TRBJ1-6; D remains ambiguous. CDR1 and CDR2 (germline): MNHEY, SMNVEV (reference sequence). V was pared by 5 bases and J by 3 bases, with 14 bases between. The CDR3 contains 16 residues.